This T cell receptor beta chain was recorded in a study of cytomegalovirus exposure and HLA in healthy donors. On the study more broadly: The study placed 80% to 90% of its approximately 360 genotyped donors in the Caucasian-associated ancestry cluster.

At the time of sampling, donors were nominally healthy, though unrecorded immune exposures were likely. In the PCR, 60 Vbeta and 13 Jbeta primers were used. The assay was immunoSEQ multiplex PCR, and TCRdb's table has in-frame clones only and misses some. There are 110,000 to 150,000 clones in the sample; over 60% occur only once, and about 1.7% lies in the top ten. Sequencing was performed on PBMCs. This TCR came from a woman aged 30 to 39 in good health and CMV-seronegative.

The DNA of the CDR3 is TGTGCCAGCCGGGGGGGGACCCAGTACTTC. Amino acids: CASRGGTQYF. The genes are TRBV11-2 and TRBJ2-5; 8 nucleotides align to TRBD2. The junction had 0 bases not matched to a gene; V was cut back by 8 bases and J by 7 bases. This CDR3 has 10 residues. The germline V gene has CDR1 SGHAT and CDR2 FQNNGV.